This entry concerns a single TCR beta chain. What it binds is unknown. At one of its ends the junction is not consistent with the germline gene, which may arise from a read error. The data originate from a study of T-cell memory formation after mild COVID-19. 5'RACE with constant-segment primers built TCRalpha and TCRbeta cDNA libraries with UMIs. Using its own MiXCR run on the 5' RACE reads, TCRdb lists one record per CDR3 protein. The sample records fewer than 600,000 distinct CDR3 sequences, less than 25% being singletons. The CDR3 contains 11 residues. CDR1 and CDR2 from the germline V gene are MNHEY and SVGAGI. General study findings and limits: Later expanders leaned toward CD4+, whereas clones contracting from day 15 to 85 were balanced CD4/CD8.

This chain uses TRBV6-5 with TRBJ2-7; D is unclear. The sequence derives from an adult woman who had mild COVID-19 (a few samples of this study predate the infection). Cell type and time point are not known. Sequencing was done on a sample of PBMCs or a T cell subset sorted from them (not recorded which). The CDR3 sequence is CASSYSHEQYF. In nucleotides, the CDR3 is TGTGCCAGCAGTTACTCCCACGAGCAGTACTTC.